This T cell receptor (beta chain) is from a study of PD-1 blockade in classical Hodgkin lymphoma. TCRdb's table, derived via immunoSEQ multiplex PCR, lists solely in-frame clones and lacks some. Here the sample spans approximately 84,000 clones, around 86% being singletons. The ends were cut back, 1 base at V and 7 bases at J, with 8 bases in the middle. The CDR3 extends over 12 amino acids. CDR1 and CDR2 (germline): SGHTA, FQGNSA. Patients all relapsed after autologous stem cell transplantation, and there was variation in brentuximab vedotin exposure. Concerning this clone: Its antigen is undetermined.

Study results and caveats: Some patients began nivolumab under 1 year after ASCT. These patients were excluded from later analyses. Diversity in CD4+ TCRs, unlike that measured in CD8+ TCRs, had risen significantly by C4D1. Diversity similar to that of newly diagnosed patients was seen at baseline in complete responders.

This TCR was sampled from a human donor with classical Hodgkin lymphoma. Sample: peripheral blood mononuclear cells (PBMCs), taken at baseline. This rearrangement joins TRBV7-2 to TRBJ2-7; no reliable D call. The CDR3 nucleotides are TGTGCCAGCAGCTTAGAAGTGGCTGAGCAGTACTTC. Its translation: CASSLEVAEQYF. The full variable domain, in which reference TRBV7-2 and TRBJ2-7 provide the parts outside the CDR3, is GAGVSQSPSNKVTEKGKDVELRCDPISGHTALYWYRQSLGQGLEFLIYFQGNSAPDKSGLPSDRFSAERTGGSVSTLTIQRTQQEDSAVYLCASSLEVAEQYFGPGTRLTVT.